The TCR beta chain described here comes from a study of glioma-infiltrating T cells. Concerning this clonotype: Since a much larger clone is just one base distant, this may be a read error.

Using RNA template, CDR3s of TCR alpha and beta were amplified with iRepertoire arm-PCR. Each CDR3 protein is one row after TCRdb ran MiXCR on the multiplex PCR reads. The data show 400,000 or so distinct CDR3 sequences, with 41% seen just once and around 12% held by the top ten. Sequenced: glioma tissue, nonneoplastic brain tissue, or PBMCs (not recorded which). The sequence was collected from a human donor with low-grade glioma or glioblastoma, undergoing nonglioma brain surgery, or in good health (not recorded which).

The CDR3 DNA sequence: TGTGCCAGCAGTTTTTCGGTGGGCGGGAGTCAGCCCCAGCATTTT. This codes for CASSFSVGGSQPQHF. This rearrangement joins TRBV27 to TRBJ1-5; unclear D gene. This CDR3 has 15 amino acids. Germline V lookup: CDR1 MNHEY, CDR2 SMNVEV (reference sequence). The V end was cut by 3 bases, the J end by 6 bases, with 15 bases between.